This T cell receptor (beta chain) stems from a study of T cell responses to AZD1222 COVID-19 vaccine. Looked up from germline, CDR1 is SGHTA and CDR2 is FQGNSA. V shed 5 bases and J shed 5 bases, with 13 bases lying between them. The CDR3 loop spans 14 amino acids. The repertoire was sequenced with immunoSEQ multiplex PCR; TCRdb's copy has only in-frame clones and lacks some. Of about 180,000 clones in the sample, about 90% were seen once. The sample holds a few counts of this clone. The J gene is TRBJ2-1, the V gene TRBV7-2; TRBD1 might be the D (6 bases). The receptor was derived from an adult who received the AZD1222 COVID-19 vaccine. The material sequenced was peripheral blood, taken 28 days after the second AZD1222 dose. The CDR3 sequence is CASSKMGADNEQFF. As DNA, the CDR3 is TGTGCCAGCAGCAAGATGGGGGCCGACAATGAGCAGTTCTTC. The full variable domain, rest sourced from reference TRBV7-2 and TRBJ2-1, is GAGVSQSPSNKVTEKGKDVELRCDPISGHTALYWYRQSLGQGLEFLIYFQGNSAPDKSGLPSDRFSAERTGGSVSTLTIQRTQQEDSAVYLCASSKMGADNEQFFGPGTRLTVL.